This passage covers 16 T cell receptor beta chains from one sample sequenced in a study of CD8+ T cells in alopecia areata. RNA was extracted and reverse transcribed into cDNA as the sequencing template. Sequenced by immunoSEQ multiplex PCR; TCRdb stores in-frame clones only, minus some. In the table there are around 270,000 clones, 58% of which are singletons. As to treatment: oral pan-JAK inhibitor, 5-10 mg twice daily. The specimen comprised CD4+ T cells sorted from blood, sampled at week 24, from a patient treated with tofacitinib. The receptors originated from a human donor with alopecia areata.

The gene calls are TRBV7-2 and TRBJ2-3; TRBD1 might be the D (6 bases). V lost 0 bases, J lost 2 bases, and 24 bases lay in between. The CDR3 covers 20 residues. Germline V gene sequence: CDR1 SGHTA, CDR2 FQGNSA. This chain's CDR3 is CASSLAGASLGFEYTDTQYF. CDR3 bases: TGTGCCAGCAGCTTAGCGGGGGCTAGTCTGGGATTCGAATACACAGATACGCAGTATTTT. The entire variable domain, with the rest obtained from reference TRBV7-2 and TRBJ2-3, is as follows: GAGVSQSPSNKVTEKGKDVELRCDPISGHTALYWYRQSLGQGLEFLIYFQGNSAPDKSGLPSDRFSAERTGGSVSTLTIQRTQQEDSAVYLCASSLAGASLGFEYTDTQYFGPGTRLTVL.

The chain uses TRBV2 and TRBJ1-6; D possibly corresponds to TRBD1 (6 bases). Germline lookup yields CDR1 SNHLY and CDR2 FYNNEI. With 6 bases removed from V and 8 bases from J, the gap between germline ends came to 14 bases. The CDR3 length is 14 residues. CDR3 in DNA: TGTGCCAGCAGGAGGGGGGGCCGGGATTCACCCCTCCACTTT. Protein product: CASRRGGRDSPLHF.

This chain uses TRBV2 with TRBJ2-5, with D tentatively TRBD2 (5 bases). Trimming stripped 7 bases from V and 5 bases from J, with 17 bases between. Germline V gene sequence: CDR1 SNHLY, CDR2 FYNNEI. There are 14 residues in the CDR3. The DNA of the CDR3 is TGTGCCAGCAATACTGTACCTCGAGGGGAGACCCAGTACTTC. Translating gives CASNTVPRGETQYF.

This clone was counted a few times. This chain uses TRBV28 with TRBJ2-1; D is uncertain. Germline loops: CDR1 MDHEN, CDR2 SYDVKM. The V end was cut by 2 bases, the J end by 2 bases, with 1 base between. This CDR3 spans 12 amino acids. Here the CDR3 DNA reads TGTGCCAGCAGTTTAGCCTACAATGAGCAGTTCTTC. It specifies CASSLAYNEQFF.

V is TRBV30 and J is TRBJ2-3, with D maybe TRBD1 (6 bases). V lost 0 bases to trimming and J lost 4 bases, with 17 bases between them. The CDR3 has 16 amino acids. Germline CDR1 and CDR2: GTSNPN and SVGIG (reference sequence). The CDR3: CAWSVQGPTVSDTQYF. Written as DNA, the CDR3 is TGTGCCTGGAGTGTACAGGGACCAACCGTGTCAGATACGCAGTATTTT.

This clone was observed once. The rearrangement links TRBV4-1 to TRBJ1-2; TRBD1 matches at 8 bases. CDR3 size: 19 residues. The trim removed 4 bases at V and 0 bases at J, leaving 16 bases unmatched. Germline-derived CDR1 and CDR2 are MGHRA and YSYEKL. CDR3 coding DNA: TGCGCCAGCAGCCTCCTCGGGACAGGCGTCACCCCATCTAACTATGGCTACACCTTC. The encoded protein is CASSLLGTGVTPSNYGYTF.

This clone was observed a single time. CDR3: CASSLQGEDTQYF. The CDR3 region has the DNA TGTGCCAGCAGCTTGCAGGGAGAAGATACGCAGTATTTT. The rearrangement uses TRBV7-2 and TRBJ2-3; perhaps D is TRBD1 or TRBD2 (5 bases each). V was pared by 3 bases and J by 5 bases, with 9 bases between. Germline V gene data show CDR1 as SGHTA and CDR2 as FQGNSA. The CDR3 is 13 amino acids.

V and J are TRBV5-6 and TRBJ2-3; a possible D gene is TRBD1 (5 bases). CDR1 is SGHDT and CDR2 is YYEEEE in the germline V gene. The CDR3 contains 11 residues. The germline V and J ends were trimmed by 7 bases and 3 bases, with 6 bases remaining between them. The CDR3: CASGATDTQYF. In DNA, the CDR3 is TGTGCCAGCGGGGCAACAGATACGCAGTATTTT.

The sample holds a few counts of this clone. The rearrangement uses TRBV6-6 and TRBJ1-2, with a tentative D call TRBD1 (5 bases). CDR1 and CDR2 (germline): MNHNY, SVGAGI (reference sequence). V gave up 2 bases and J gave up 6 bases, with 7 bases separating them. The CDR3 totals 12 residues. The CDR3 bases are TGTGCCAGCAGTTACGGCAGGGATGGCTACACCTTC. Translating it yields CASSYGRDGYTF.

The chain recombines TRBV5-1 with TRBJ2-5; TRBD1 matches 9 bases. Germline lookup yields CDR1 SGHRS and CDR2 YFSETQ. This CDR3 region has 14 residues. After removal of 4 bases from V and 3 bases from J, the junction contained 4 bases not matched to a gene. The CDR3 coding sequence is TGCGCCAGCAGCCGCGACAGGGGGAAAGAGACCCAGTACTTC. This encodes CASSRDRGKETQYF.

This chain connects TRBV4-1 to TRBJ2-1; TRBD1 matches at 8 bases. J was trimmed by 7 bases and V by 2 bases; bases with no gene match: 13. The CDR3 is 17 amino acids. Germline CDR1 reads MGHRA; CDR2 reads YSYEKL. CDR3: CASSQLPGQVPLNEQFF. In DNA, the CDR3 is TGCGCCAGCAGCCAACTGCCGGGACAGGTGCCCCTAAATGAGCAGTTCTTC.

The rearrangement uses TRBV5-1 and TRBJ1-1; the match to TRBD1 covers 9 bases. The germline V gene has CDR1 SGHRS and CDR2 YFSETQ. The V and J ends lost 3 bases and 1 base, in that order; junction bases with no gene match: 7. The CDR3 length is 16 residues. The CDR3 DNA is TGCGCCAGCAGCTCCACCGGGACAGGGACGAACACTGAAGCTTTCTTT. Encoded protein: CASSSTGTGTNTEAFF.

This chain links TRBV9 with TRBJ2-6; no firm D call. The V gene's germline CDR1 is SGDLS and CDR2 YYNGEE. The V end lost 4 bases, the J end lost 2 bases, and 10 bases lay between the germline ends. The CDR3 is 15 residues long. The CDR3 sequence is CASSPTVTGANVLTF. CDR3 DNA sequence: TGTGCCAGCAGCCCGACGGTTACTGGGGCCAACGTCCTGACTTTC.

In its sample, this clone was seen a few times. The V call is TRBV5-4, the J call TRBJ2-5; TRBD2 agrees at 15 bases. This CDR3 comprises 17 residues. Germline V gene lookup returns CDR1 SGHNT and CDR2 YYREEE (reference sequence). Germline trimming cut 4 bases from V and 4 bases from J; bases unmatched to any gene: 8. CDR3 sequence: CASSPGLAGGQTETQYF. In DNA, the CDR3 is TGTGCCAGCAGCCCCGGACTAGCGGGGGGGCAGACAGAGACCCAGTACTTC.

J is TRBJ1-1 and V is TRBV28; D is unclear. In germline, CDR1 is MDHEN, CDR2 SYDVKM. CDR3 length: 10 residues. Trimming stripped 10 bases from V and 7 bases from J, with 10 bases between. The CDR3 loop reads CATEQFEAFF. The CDR3, as DNA: TGTGCCACTGAGCAGTTTGAAGCTTTCTTT.

J is TRBJ1-2 and V is TRBV30, with 7 bases that match TRBD1. The V segment lost 8 bases and the J segment 4 bases; nucleotides outside the gene matches: 4. This CDR3 is 11 amino acids long. CDR1 and CDR2 (germline): GTSNPN, SVGIG (reference sequence). The CDR3 protein is CARGTAYGYTF. The DNA for the CDR3 is TGTGCCCGGGGGACAGCCTATGGCTACACCTTC.